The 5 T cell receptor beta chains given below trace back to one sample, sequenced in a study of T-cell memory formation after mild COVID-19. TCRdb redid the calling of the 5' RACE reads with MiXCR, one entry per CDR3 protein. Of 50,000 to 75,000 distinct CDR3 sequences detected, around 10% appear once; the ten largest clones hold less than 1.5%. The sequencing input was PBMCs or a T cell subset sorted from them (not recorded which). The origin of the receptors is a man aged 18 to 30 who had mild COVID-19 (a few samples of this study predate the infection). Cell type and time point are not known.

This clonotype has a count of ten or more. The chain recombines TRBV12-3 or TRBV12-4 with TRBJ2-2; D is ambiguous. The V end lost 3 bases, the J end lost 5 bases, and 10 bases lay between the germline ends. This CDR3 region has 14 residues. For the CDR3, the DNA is TGTGCCAGCAGTTTTACCCGGACGACCGGGGAGCTGTTTTTT. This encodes CASSFTRTTGELFF.

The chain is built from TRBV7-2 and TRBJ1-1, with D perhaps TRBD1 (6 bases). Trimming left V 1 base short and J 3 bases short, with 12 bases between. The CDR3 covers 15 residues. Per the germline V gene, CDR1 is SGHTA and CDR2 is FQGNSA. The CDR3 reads CASSLVGGLDTEAFF. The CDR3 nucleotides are TGTGCCAGCAGCTTAGTGGGGGGCCTGGACACTGAAGCTTTCTTT.

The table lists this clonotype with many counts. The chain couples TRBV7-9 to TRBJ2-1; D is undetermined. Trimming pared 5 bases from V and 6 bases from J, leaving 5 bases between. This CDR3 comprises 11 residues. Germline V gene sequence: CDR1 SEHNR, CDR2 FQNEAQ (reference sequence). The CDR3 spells CASSPVNEQFF. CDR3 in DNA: TGTGCCAGCAGCCCGGTCAATGAGCAGTTCTTC.

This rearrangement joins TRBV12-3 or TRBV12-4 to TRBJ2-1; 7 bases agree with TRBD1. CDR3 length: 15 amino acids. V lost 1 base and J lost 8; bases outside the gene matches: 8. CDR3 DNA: TGTGCCAGCAGTTTAGACCGACAGGGTACTGATGAGCAGTTCTTC. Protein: CASSLDRQGTDEQFF.

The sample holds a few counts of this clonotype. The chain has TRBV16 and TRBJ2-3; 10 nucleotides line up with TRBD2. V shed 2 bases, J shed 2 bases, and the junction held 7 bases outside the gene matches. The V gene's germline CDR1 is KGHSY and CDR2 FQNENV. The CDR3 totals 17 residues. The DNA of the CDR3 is TGTGCCAGCAGCCAACCTAGACTAGCGGGTTTCACAGATACGCAGTATTTT. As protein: CASSQPRLAGFTDTQYF.